The 11 T cell receptor beta chains in this list originate from one sample, sequenced in a study of T cells in Graves' hyperthyroidism and ophthalmopathy. RNA transcripts were the template for amplifying TCR beta CDR3 regions. A set of HTBI primers served as the primers for a first-round RT-PCR of the TCR CDR3. TCRdb recomputed calls from the multiplex PCR reads with MiXCR, one row per CDR3 protein. The sample includes 490,000 or so distinct CDR3 sequences, less than 25% of them seen just once. Sequencing was carried out using blood. The receptors shown here come from an older woman with Graves' ophthalmopathy.

This clonotype was picked up a small number of times. The genes are TRBV30 and TRBJ2-3, with 7 bases fitting TRBD2. The germline V gene encodes CDR1 GTSNPN and CDR2 SVGIG (reference sequence). This CDR3 is built from 14 residues. The trim removed 0 bases at V and 3 bases at J, leaving 3 bases unmatched. Written as DNA, the CDR3 is TGTGCCTGGAGTGTTGCGGGAGTAACAGATACGCAGTATTTT. Translated: CAWSVAGVTDTQYF.

The table lists this clonotype with a few counts. The rearrangement joins TRBV11-2 to TRBJ2-5; D is uncertain. The V gene lost 5 bases and the J gene lost 0 bases, with 13 bases spanning the gap. This CDR3 is built from 15 residues. CDR1 and CDR2 from the germline V gene are SGHAT and FQNNGV. CDR3: CASSRQLMDQETQYF. The CDR3, as DNA: TGTGCCAGCAGCCGGCAGCTTATGGACCAAGAGACCCAGTACTTC.

The rearrangement joins TRBV2 to TRBJ2-7; 8 bases line up with TRBD2. CDR3 length: 15 amino acids. The germline V gene encodes CDR1 SNHLY and CDR2 FYNNEI. V trimming: 7 bases; J trimming: 5 bases; junction bases outside the gene matches: 13. CDR3 coding DNA: TGTGCCAGCACGGGTCTCCGGACTAGCTCACACGAGCAGTACTTC. Residues: CASTGLRTSSHEQYF.

This clonotype was picked up a small number of times. V is TRBV7-2 and J is TRBJ1-1; the D gene is possibly TRBD1 (6 bases). There are 15 residues in the CDR3. Deletions cut 0 bases from V and 5 bases from J, with 13 bases between. Germline-derived CDR1 and CDR2 are SGHTA and FQGNSA. CDR3 amino acids: CASSLAYGGGTEAFF. The CDR3 nucleotides are TGTGCCAGCAGCTTAGCGTACGGGGGCGGTACTGAAGCTTTCTTT.

This clonotype was observed a few times. The chain couples TRBV20-1 to TRBJ2-5, with TRBD2 matching over 11 bases. Trimming at V came to 3 bases and at J to 4 bases, leaving 10 bases not matched to a gene. In germline, CDR1 is DFQATT, CDR2 SNEGSKA (reference sequence). There are 16 residues in the CDR3. CDR3 sequence reads: CSASRSGRAAGETQYF. The CDR3 region has the DNA TGCAGTGCTAGTCGTAGCGGGAGGGCCGCCGGAGAGACCCAGTACTTC.

The gene calls are TRBV5-1 and TRBJ2-3, with TRBD2 matching over 10 bases. CDR1 is SGHRS and CDR2 is YFSETQ in the germline V gene. Trimming cost V 0 bases and J 5 bases; bases outside gene matches: 3. The length of the CDR3 is 15 residues. The CDR3 coding sequence is TGCGCCAGCAGCTTGGTGGCTAGCGGGAGAGATACGCAGTATTTT. Translating gives CASSLVASGRDTQYF.

This clonotype occurred a few times. DNA of the CDR3: TGTGCCAGCAGTTACTCGTTCCGGAGGGGTGAAAAACTGTTTTTT. As protein: CASSYSFRRGEKLFF. The V and J genes are TRBV6-2 or TRBV6-3 and TRBJ1-4; TRBD1 is a possible D gene (5 bases). This CDR3 comprises 15 residues. With 0 bases removed from V and 7 bases from J, the gap between germline ends came to 12 bases. Germline lookup yields CDR1 MNHEY and CDR2 SVGEGT.

V usage is TRBV10-3 and J usage is TRBJ1-2; 8 nucleotides match TRBD1. The germline CDR1 and CDR2 sequences are ENHRY and SYGVKD. The CDR3 length is 13 residues. The J segment lost 3 bases and the V segment lost 5 bases, leaving 2 bases of the junction unmatched. CDR3 sequence (DNA): TGTGCCATCAGTAAGGACAGGGACTATGGCTACACCTTC. Translated: CAISKDRDYGYTF.

The chain uses TRBV2 and TRBJ2-1; 11 nucleotides match TRBD2. The CDR3 is 17 residues long. CDR1 and CDR2 from the germline V gene are SNHLY and FYNNEI. V lost 7 bases to trimming and J lost 5 bases; unmatched junction nucleotides: 13. CDR3 coding DNA: TGTGCCAGCACCTGGGGGCTAGCGGGAGGAAGGGACAATGAGCAGTTCTTC. Its translation is CASTWGLAGGRDNEQFF.

This clonotype was counted many times. The V gene is TRBV7-2, the J gene TRBJ2-5; D possibly uses TRBD1 or TRBD2 (5 bases each). Trimming stripped 5 bases from V and 5 bases from J, with 12 bases between. The CDR3 totals 13 residues. Per the germline V gene, CDR1 is SGHTA and CDR2 is FQGNSA. DNA of the CDR3: TGTGCCAGCAGCCAGAGGGGATCGGAGACCCAGTACTTC. Its protein is CASSQRGSETQYF.

The chain joins TRBV19 to TRBJ1-1, with D possibly TRBD1 on 5 matching bases. CDR1 and CDR2 from the germline V gene are LNHDA and SQIVND (reference sequence). V dropped 6 bases and J dropped 4 bases, with 12 bases sitting between them. This CDR3 is 13 amino acids long. The CDR3 region has the DNA TGTGCCAGTAGGGGGGACTCGGGCACTGAAGCTTTCTTT. Protein: CASRGDSGTEAFF.